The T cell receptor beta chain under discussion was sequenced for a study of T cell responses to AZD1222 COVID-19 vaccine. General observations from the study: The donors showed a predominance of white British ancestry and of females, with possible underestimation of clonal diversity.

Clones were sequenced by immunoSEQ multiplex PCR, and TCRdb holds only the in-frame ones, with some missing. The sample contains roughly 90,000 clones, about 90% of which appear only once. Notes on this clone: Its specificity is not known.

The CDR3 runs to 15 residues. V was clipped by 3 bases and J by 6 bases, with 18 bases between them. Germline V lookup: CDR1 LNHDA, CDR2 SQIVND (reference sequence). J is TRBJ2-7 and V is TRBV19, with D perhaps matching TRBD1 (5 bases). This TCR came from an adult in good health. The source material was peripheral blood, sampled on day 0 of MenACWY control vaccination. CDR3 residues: CASSIQGPMRSEQYF. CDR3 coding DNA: TGTGCCAGTAGTATTCAGGGTCCCATGAGGAGCGAGCAGTACTTC.